This T cell receptor (beta chain) was sequenced in a study of T cell responses to AZD1222 COVID-19 vaccine. From germline, CDR1 is SNHLY and CDR2 FYNNEI. The CDR3 consists of 17 residues. V was pared by 6 bases and J by 2 bases, with 16 bases of the junction left unmatched. To note about this clone: No antigen is known for it.

Assay used: immunoSEQ multiplex PCR; TCRdb lists only in-frame clones, some missing. The table lists some 83,000 clones, 85% to 90% of them singletons. Overall study findings and caveats: Unmutated variant regions are reportedly targeted by nearly half of spike-specific TCRs. Donors, mostly white British, included more females; clonal diversity was possibly underestimated. Two AZD1222 doses significantly raised spike-specific TCR breadth and depth over controls.

V gene TRBV2 combines with J gene TRBJ2-7; 7 nucleotides align to TRBD1. This TCR was recovered from an adult in good health. The starting material was peripheral blood, obtained on day 0 of AZD1222 vaccination. CDR3 nucleotide sequence: TGTGCCAGCAGGCCCGACCTTGGGACAGTCAACCCCTACGAGCAGTACTTC. Protein sequence: CASRPDLGTVNPYEQYF.